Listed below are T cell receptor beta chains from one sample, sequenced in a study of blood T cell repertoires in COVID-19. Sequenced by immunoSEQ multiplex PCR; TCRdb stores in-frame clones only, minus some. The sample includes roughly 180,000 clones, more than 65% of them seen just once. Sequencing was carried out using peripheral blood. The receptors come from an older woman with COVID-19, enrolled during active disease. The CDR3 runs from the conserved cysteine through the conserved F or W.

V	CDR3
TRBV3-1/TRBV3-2	CASSRGQGVYHEQYF
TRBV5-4	CASSLVGRQRGGYTF
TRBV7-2	CASSQAGRSTEAFF
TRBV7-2	CASSPNRGRGNTIYF
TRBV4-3	CASSPGLAGPDTQYF
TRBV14	CASSQYGRGDGYTF
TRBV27	CASSSGTSGSRDTQYF
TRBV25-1	CASSSGSYQETQYF
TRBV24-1	CATRERLAESLPSYEQYF
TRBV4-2	CASSQAGNHAGRSTDTQYF
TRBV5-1	CASSLGQGNEKLFF
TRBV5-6	CASSLVSPGGSPLHF
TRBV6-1	CASSEGPGVDTGELFF
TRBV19	CASSITGGGELFF